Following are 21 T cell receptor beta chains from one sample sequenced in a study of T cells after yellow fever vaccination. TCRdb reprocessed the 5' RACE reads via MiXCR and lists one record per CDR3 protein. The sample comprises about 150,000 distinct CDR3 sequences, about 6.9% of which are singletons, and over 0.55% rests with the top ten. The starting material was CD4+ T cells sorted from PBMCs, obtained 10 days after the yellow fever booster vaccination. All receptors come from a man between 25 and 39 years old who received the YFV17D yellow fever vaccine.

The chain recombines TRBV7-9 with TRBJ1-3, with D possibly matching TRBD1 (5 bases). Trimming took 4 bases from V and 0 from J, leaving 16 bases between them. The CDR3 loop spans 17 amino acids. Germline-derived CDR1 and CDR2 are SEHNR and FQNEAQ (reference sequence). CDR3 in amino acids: CASSSRLRGDSGNTIYF. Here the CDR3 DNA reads TGTGCCAGCAGCTCAAGGCTTCGGGGGGACTCTGGAAACACCATATATTTT.

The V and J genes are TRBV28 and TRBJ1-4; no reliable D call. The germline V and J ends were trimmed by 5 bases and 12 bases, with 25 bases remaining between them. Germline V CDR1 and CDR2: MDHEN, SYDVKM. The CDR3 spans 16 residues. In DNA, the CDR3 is TGTGCCAGCAGTCCCCCCCCTCGTGAGCCGTGGAAAGAACTGTTTTTT. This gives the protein CASSPPPREPWKELFF.

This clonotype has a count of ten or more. The CDR3 DNA reads as TGCGCCAGCAGCCCGCAGGGGACCTACAATGAGCAGTTCTTC. This translates into CASSPQGTYNEQFF. This chain uses TRBV5-1 with TRBJ2-1, with D perhaps TRBD1 (6 bases). The CDR3 contains 14 residues. V lost 4 bases and J lost 2, with 10 bases in between. CDR1 and CDR2 (germline): SGHRS, YFSETQ.

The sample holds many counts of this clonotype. CDR3 residues: CSAPSRASGSYEQYF. The CDR3, as DNA: TGCAGTGCTCCCTCAAGGGCTAGCGGGAGCTACGAGCAGTACTTC. This sequence joins TRBV20-1 and TRBJ2-7, with 10 bases that match TRBD2. Trimming removed 5 bases from V and 3 bases from J; junction bases left unmatched: 10. CDR3 length: 15 residues. Germline assignment: CDR1 DFQATT and CDR2 SNEGSKA (reference sequence).

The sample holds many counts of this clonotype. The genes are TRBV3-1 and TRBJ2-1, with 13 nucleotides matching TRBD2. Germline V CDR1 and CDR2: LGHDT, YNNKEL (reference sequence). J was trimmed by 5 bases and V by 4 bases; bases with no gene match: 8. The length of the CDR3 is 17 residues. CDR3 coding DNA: TGTGCCAGCAGCCCTCCGGGACTAGCGGGAATTAACAATGAGCAGTTCTTC. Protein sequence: CASSPPGLAGINNEQFF.

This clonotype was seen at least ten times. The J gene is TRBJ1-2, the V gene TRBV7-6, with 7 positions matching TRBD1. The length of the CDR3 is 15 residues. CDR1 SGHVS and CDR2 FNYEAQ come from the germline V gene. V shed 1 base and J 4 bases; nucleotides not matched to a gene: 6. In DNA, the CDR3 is TGTGCCAGCAGCTTAGGAGAGGGGGCTCCCTATGGCTACACCTTC. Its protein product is CASSLGEGAPYGYTF.

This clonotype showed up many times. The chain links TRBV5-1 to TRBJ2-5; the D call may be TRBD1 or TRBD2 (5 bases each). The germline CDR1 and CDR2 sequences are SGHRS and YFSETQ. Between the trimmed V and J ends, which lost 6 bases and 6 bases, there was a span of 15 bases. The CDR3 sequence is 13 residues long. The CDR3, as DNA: TGCGCCAGCAACGAAGGGACGGAACAGACCCAGTACTTC. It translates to CASNEGTEQTQYF.

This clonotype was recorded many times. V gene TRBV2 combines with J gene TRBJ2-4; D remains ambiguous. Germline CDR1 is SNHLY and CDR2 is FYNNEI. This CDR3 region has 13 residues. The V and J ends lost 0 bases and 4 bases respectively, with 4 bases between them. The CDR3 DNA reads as TGTGCCAGCAGTGAAGCAGGGAAAAACATTCAGTACTTC. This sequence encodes CASSEAGKNIQYF.

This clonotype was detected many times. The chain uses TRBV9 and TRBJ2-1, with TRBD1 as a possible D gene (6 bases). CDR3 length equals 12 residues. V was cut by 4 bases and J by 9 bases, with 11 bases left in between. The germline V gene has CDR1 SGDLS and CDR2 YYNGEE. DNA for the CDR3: TGTGCCAGCAGCCCCCGACAGGCTGAGCAGTTCTTC. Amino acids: CASSPRQAEQFF.

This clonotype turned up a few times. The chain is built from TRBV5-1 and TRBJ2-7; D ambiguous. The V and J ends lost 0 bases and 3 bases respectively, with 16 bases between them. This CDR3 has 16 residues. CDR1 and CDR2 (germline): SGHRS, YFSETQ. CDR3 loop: CASSLVYRVSRYEQYF. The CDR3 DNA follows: TGCGCCAGCAGCTTGGTTTATCGGGTTTCTCGCTACGAGCAGTACTTC.

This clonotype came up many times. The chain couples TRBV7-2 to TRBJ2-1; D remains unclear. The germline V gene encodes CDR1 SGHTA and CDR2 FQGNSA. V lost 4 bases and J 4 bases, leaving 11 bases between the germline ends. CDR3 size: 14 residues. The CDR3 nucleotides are TGTGCCAGCAGCTCCCCCGGATCATACAATGAGCAGTTCTTC. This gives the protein CASSSPGSYNEQFF.

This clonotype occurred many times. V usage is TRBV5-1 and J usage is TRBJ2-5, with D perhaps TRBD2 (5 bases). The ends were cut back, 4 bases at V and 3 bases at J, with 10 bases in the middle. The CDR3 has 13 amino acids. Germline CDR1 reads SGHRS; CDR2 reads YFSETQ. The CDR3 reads CASSVRGEETQYF. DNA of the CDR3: TGCGCCAGCAGCGTCCGGGGAGAAGAGACCCAGTACTTC.

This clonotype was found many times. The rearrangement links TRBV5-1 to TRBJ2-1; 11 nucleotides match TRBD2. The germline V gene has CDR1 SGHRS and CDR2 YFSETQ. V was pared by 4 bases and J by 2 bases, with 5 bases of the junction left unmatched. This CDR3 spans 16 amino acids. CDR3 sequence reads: CASSTGLAVPYNEQFF. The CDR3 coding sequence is TGCGCCAGCAGCACGGGACTAGCGGTACCCTACAATGAGCAGTTCTTC.

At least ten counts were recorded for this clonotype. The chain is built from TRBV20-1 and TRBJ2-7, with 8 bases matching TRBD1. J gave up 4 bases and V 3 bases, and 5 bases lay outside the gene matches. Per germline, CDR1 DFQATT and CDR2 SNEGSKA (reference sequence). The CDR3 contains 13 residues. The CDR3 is CSASPGGGYEQYF. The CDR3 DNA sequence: TGCAGTGCTAGCCCAGGGGGCGGGTACGAGCAGTACTTC.

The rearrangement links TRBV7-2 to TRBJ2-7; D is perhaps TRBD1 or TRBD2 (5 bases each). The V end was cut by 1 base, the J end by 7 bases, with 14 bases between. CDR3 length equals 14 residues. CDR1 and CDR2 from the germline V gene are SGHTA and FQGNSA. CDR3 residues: CASSLDRGIGEQYF. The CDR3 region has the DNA TGTGCCAGCAGCTTAGATCGGGGCATTGGGGAGCAGTACTTC.

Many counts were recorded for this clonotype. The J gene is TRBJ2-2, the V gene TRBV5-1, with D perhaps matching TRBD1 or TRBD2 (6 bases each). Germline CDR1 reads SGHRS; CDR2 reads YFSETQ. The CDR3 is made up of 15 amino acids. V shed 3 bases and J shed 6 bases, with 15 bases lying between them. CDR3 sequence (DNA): TGCGCCAGCAGCTCCGAAGGGGGGCAATCCGGGGAGCTGTTTTTT. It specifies CASSSEGGQSGELFF.

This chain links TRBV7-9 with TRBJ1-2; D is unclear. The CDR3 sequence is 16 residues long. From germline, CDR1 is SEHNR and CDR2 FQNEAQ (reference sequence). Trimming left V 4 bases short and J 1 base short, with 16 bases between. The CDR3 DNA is TGTGCCAGCAGCTCAAGCACGGGTATGAATAACTATGGCTACACCTTC. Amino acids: CASSSSTGMNNYGYTF.

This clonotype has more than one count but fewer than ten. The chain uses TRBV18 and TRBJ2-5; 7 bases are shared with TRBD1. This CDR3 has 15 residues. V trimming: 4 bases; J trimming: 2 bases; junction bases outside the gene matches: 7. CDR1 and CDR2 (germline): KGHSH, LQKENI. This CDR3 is CASSLGTAVQETQYF. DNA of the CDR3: TGTGCCAGCTCACTAGGGACAGCAGTTCAAGAGACCCAGTACTTC.

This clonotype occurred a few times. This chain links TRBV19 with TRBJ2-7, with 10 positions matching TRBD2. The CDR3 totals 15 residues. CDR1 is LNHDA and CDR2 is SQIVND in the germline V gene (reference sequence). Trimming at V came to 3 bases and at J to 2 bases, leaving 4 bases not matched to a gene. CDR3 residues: CASSIIAGGPYEQYF. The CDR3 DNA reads TGTGCCAGTAGTATCATAGCGGGAGGCCCCTACGAGCAGTACTTC. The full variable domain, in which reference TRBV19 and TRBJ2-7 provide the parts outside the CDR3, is DGGITQSPKYLFRKEGQNVTLSCEQNLNHDAMYWYRQDPGQGLRLIYYSQIVNDFQKGDIAEGYSVSREKKESFPLTVTSAQKNPTAFYLCASSIIAGGPYEQYFGPGTRLTVT.

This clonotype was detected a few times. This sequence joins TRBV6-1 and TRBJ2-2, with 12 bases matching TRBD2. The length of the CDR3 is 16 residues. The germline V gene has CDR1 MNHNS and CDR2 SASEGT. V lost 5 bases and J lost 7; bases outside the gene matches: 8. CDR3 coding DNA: TGTGCCAGCAGTCAGACTAGCGGGAGTTTCAGCGGGGAGCTGTTTTTT. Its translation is CASSQTSGSFSGELFF.

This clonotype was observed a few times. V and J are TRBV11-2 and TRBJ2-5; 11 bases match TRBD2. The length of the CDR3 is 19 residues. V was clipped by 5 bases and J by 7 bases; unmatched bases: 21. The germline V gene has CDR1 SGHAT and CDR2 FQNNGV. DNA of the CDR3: TGTGCCAGCAGCCAGACAGAGTCTAGACTAGCGGGATCAGTGGGGACCCAGTACTTC. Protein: CASSQTESRLAGSVGTQYF.